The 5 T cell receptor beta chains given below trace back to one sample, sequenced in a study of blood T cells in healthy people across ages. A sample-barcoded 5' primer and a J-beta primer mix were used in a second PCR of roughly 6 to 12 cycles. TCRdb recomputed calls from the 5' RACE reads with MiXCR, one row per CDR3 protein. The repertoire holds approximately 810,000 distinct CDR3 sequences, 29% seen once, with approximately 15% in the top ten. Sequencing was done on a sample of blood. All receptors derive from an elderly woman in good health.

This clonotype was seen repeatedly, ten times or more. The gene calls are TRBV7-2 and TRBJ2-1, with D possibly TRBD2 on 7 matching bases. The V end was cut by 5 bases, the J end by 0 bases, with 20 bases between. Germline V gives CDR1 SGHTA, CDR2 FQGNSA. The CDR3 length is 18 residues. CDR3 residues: CASSRNPARGASYNEQFF. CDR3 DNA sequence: TGTGCCAGCAGCCGAAACCCGGCTCGGGGGGCCTCCTACAATGAGCAGTTCTTC. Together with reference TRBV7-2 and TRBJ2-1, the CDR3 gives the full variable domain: GAGVSQSPSNKVTEKGKDVELRCDPISGHTALYWYRQSLGQGLEFLIYFQGNSAPDKSGLPSDRFSAERTGGSVSTLTIQRTQQEDSAVYLCASSRNPARGASYNEQFFGPGTRLTVL.

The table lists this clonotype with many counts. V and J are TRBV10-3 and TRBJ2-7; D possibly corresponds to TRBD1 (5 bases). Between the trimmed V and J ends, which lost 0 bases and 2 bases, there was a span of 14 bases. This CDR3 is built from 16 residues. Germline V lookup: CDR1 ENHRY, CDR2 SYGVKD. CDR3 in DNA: TGTGCCATCAGTGAGTCGAAGGGGCGAATCACCTACGAGCAGTACTTC. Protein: CAISESKGRITYEQYF.

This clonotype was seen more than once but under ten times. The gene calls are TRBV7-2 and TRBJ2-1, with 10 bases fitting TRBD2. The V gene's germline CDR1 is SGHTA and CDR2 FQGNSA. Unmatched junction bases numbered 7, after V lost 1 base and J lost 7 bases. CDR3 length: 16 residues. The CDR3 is CASSLGSSGGVNEQFF. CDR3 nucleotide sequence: TGTGCCAGCAGCTTAGGGTCGAGCGGGGGGGTTAATGAGCAGTTCTTC.

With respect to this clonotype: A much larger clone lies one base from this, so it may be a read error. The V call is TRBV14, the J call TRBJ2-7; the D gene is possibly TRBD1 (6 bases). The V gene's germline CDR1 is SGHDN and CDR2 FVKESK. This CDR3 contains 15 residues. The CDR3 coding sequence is TGTGCCAGCAGCCTGGACAGAGGGTTTTCCTACGAGCGGTACTTC. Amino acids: CASSLDRGFSYERYF.

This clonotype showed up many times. The CDR3 sequence: CASSFYGIGETQYF. The CDR3 nucleotides are TGTGCCAGCAGCTTTTACGGGATTGGGGAGACCCAGTACTTC. The chain has TRBV7-2 and TRBJ2-5; tentatively, D is TRBD2 (5 bases). With 3 bases removed from V and 5 bases from J, the gap between germline ends came to 13 bases. This CDR3 spans 14 amino acids. The germline V gene has CDR1 SGHTA and CDR2 FQGNSA.